These T cell receptor beta chains were read from a single sample in a study of T cells in Graves' hyperthyroidism and ophthalmopathy. TCRdb processed the multiplex PCR reads anew with MiXCR; each CDR3 protein has one entry. The table has 350,000 or so distinct CDR3 sequences, over 20% seen once. The specimen sequenced was blood. These TCRs come from a woman between 45 and 60 years old with Graves' hyperthyroidism. CDR3s include the opening cysteine and the closing phenylalanine or tryptophan. The order of the fields is V gene, J gene, D gene, clone size, CDR3 DNA, CDR3 protein. D genes are given only for firm matches. Clone size is not always given. Where it is, it says once, few, many or a class for expanded clones.

V gene: TRBV3-1
J gene: TRBJ1-5
D gene: .
clone size: many
CDR3 DNA: TGTGCCAGCAGCCAAGATGGCGGGTACAATCAGCCCCAGCATTTT
CDR3 protein: CASSQDGGYNQPQHF

V gene: TRBV2
J gene: TRBJ2-2
D gene: TRBD1
clone size: few
CDR3 DNA: TGTGCCAGCAAAATTCGGTGGACAGGGGAAAACACCGGGGAGCTGTTTTTT
CDR3 protein: CASKIRWTGENTGELFF

V gene: TRBV5-6
J gene: TRBJ1-2
D gene: .
clone size: many
CDR3 DNA: TGTGCCAGCAGCCCGAGGGGAGGTGGGGTTTATGGCTACACCTTC
CDR3 protein: CASSPRGGGVYGYTF

V gene: TRBV20-1
J gene: TRBJ2-3
D gene: TRBD2
clone size: .
CDR3 DNA: TGCAGTGCTAGAGATTTGAAAGCGGGAGGCCTAGATACGCAGTATTTT
CDR3 protein: CSARDLKAGGLDTQYF

V gene: TRBV7-9
J gene: TRBJ1-2
D gene: TRBD1
clone size: .
CDR3 DNA: TGTGCCAGCAGCTTCCCAGGAGGGGGCTTAAACTATGGCTACACCTTC
CDR3 protein: CASSFPGGGLNYGYTF

V gene: TRBV5-1
J gene: TRBJ2-1
D gene: .
clone size: .
CDR3 DNA: TGCGCCAGCATGAGGCGGGACTCCTACAATGAGCAGTTCTTC
CDR3 protein: CASMRRDSYNEQFF

V gene: TRBV7-9
J gene: TRBJ2-2
D gene: .
clone size: many
CDR3 DNA: TGTGCCAGCAGCCACATGGGACAAACCGGGGAGCTGTTTTTT
CDR3 protein: CASSHMGQTGELFF

V gene: TRBV10-3
J gene: TRBJ1-1
D gene: TRBD1
clone size: many
CDR3 DNA: TGTGCCAGCTTGCCGGGACAGGGGCCTCAGAACACTGAAGCTTTCTTT
CDR3 protein: CASLPGQGPQNTEAFF

V gene: TRBV15
J gene: TRBJ2-3
D gene: TRBD2
clone size: .
CDR3 DNA: TGTGCCACCAGCAGAGATCCATCACCTAGCGGGAGGGTTCAAGATACGCAGTATTTT
CDR3 protein: CATSRDPSPSGRVQDTQYF

V gene: TRBV28
J gene: TRBJ1-3
D gene: .
clone size: many
CDR3 DNA: TGTGCCAGCAGGGCAGGAGGGTTTGGAAACACCATATATTTT
CDR3 protein: CASRAGGFGNTIYF

V gene: TRBV7-2
J gene: TRBJ1-1
D gene: TRBD1
clone size: many
CDR3 DNA: TGTGCCAGCAGCCCCAGGGGGCAGACTGAAGCTTTCTTT
CDR3 protein: CASSPRGQTEAFF

V gene: TRBV2
J gene: TRBJ2-1
D gene: .
clone size: .
CDR3 DNA: TGTGCCAGCAGTGATTCCCGGGGCGGCTCCTACAATGAGCAGTTCTTC
CDR3 protein: CASSDSRGGSYNEQFF

V gene: TRBV7-2
J gene: TRBJ2-4
D gene: .
clone size: once
CDR3 DNA: TGTGCCAGCAGCTTATCTGTGGGGAATACCAAAAACATTCAGTACTTC
CDR3 protein: CASSLSVGNTKNIQYF

V gene: TRBV18
J gene: TRBJ2-7
D gene: .
clone size: many
CDR3 DNA: TGTGCCAGCTCACCGGAGGCAGGGTTCTCCTACGAGCAGTACTTC
CDR3 protein: CASSPEAGFSYEQYF

V gene: TRBV6-1
J gene: TRBJ2-7
D gene: .
clone size: many
CDR3 DNA: TGTGCCAGCAGTGAAGGGCCGGGGCTTTACGAGCAGTACTTC
CDR3 protein: CASSEGPGLYEQYF

V gene: TRBV10-3
J gene: TRBJ2-1
D gene: .
clone size: many
CDR3 DNA: TGTGCCATCACCCGAAATGGGCAGGGGAACAATGAGCAGTTCTTC
CDR3 protein: CAITRNGQGNNEQFF

V gene: TRBV7-2
J gene: TRBJ2-1
D gene: TRBD2
clone size: many
CDR3 DNA: TGTGCCAGCAGCTTACTAGCGGGACCGGGCAATGAGCAGTTCTTC
CDR3 protein: CASSLLAGPGNEQFF

V gene: TRBV27
J gene: TRBJ2-7
D gene: TRBD2
clone size: once
CDR3 DNA: TGTGCCAGCAGCACTAGCGGATCGGGAAGCGAGCAGTACTTC
CDR3 protein: CASSTSGSGSEQYF

V gene: TRBV19
J gene: TRBJ2-3
D gene: TRBD2
clone size: few
CDR3 DNA: TGTGCCAGTAGAACGGGACTAGCGGGCCGGGTGGCGGATACGCAGTATTTT
CDR3 protein: CASRTGLAGRVADTQYF

V gene: TRBV30
J gene: TRBJ1-3
D gene: .
clone size: few
CDR3 DNA: TGTGCCTGGAGTGTACGGGAGGATCGCTCTGGAAACACCATATATTTT
CDR3 protein: CAWSVREDRSGNTIYF

V gene: TRBV10-3
J gene: TRBJ2-5
D gene: TRBD1
clone size: few
CDR3 DNA: TGTGCCATCAGTGACCAGGGGGCCTTACAAGAGACCCAGTACTTC
CDR3 protein: CAISDQGALQETQYF

V gene: TRBV28
J gene: TRBJ2-7
D gene: TRBD1
clone size: many
CDR3 DNA: TGTGCCAGCAGTCCCTGGACAGGGGGCCAATACGAGCAGTACTTC
CDR3 protein: CASSPWTGGQYEQYF

V gene: TRBV29-1
J gene: TRBJ2-5
D gene: .
clone size: many
CDR3 DNA: TGCAGCGTTGGTCAGGGGAGGAAAGAGACCCAGTACTTC
CDR3 protein: CSVGQGRKETQYF

V gene: TRBV6-2/TRBV6-3
J gene: TRBJ1-5
D gene: TRBD1
clone size: .
CDR3 DNA: TGTGCCAGCAGGCCGACAGGGGGCGGCGGTCAGCCCCAGCATTTT
CDR3 protein: CASRPTGGGGQPQHF

V gene: TRBV11-2
J gene: TRBJ1-1
D gene: .
clone size: .
CDR3 DNA: TGTGCCAGCAGCTTAGTGAAGGGGGGGCGAGGAAACACTGAAGCTTTCTTT
CDR3 protein: CASSLVKGGRGNTEAFF

V gene: TRBV12-3/TRBV12-4
J gene: TRBJ2-1
D gene: .
clone size: many
CDR3 DNA: TGTGCCAGCAGTCCGCGAAGGGACAATGAGCAGTTCTTC
CDR3 protein: CASSPRRDNEQFF

V gene: TRBV28
J gene: TRBJ2-6
D gene: .
clone size: .
CDR3 DNA: TGTGCCAGCAGTTCCCCTGGGGACCGGGACTCTGGGGCCAACGTCCTGACTTTC
CDR3 protein: CASSSPGDRDSGANVLTF

V gene: TRBV6-1
J gene: TRBJ1-1
D gene: TRBD1
clone size: .
CDR3 DNA: TGTGCCAGCAATGACAGGGTGACGCGAGCTTTCTTT
CDR3 protein: CASNDRVTRAFF

V gene: TRBV5-1
J gene: TRBJ2-1
D gene: TRBD2
clone size: .
CDR3 DNA: TGCGCCAGCAGCTTGGCCGCATCAGGGACTAGAGGGCCCACTGAGCAGTTCTTC
CDR3 protein: CASSLAASGTRGPTEQFF

V gene: TRBV13
J gene: TRBJ2-7
D gene: TRBD2
clone size: many
CDR3 DNA: TGTGCCAGCAGCTTAGTGGGGCTAGCGGGGGGCGAGCAGTACTTC
CDR3 protein: CASSLVGLAGGEQYF

V gene: TRBV6-1
J gene: TRBJ2-1
D gene: TRBD1
clone size: .
CDR3 DNA: TGTGCCAGCAGTAGGGACAGCATCAATGAGCAGTTCTTC
CDR3 protein: CASSRDSINEQFF

V gene: TRBV24-1
J gene: TRBJ2-3
D gene: .
clone size: .
CDR3 DNA: TGTGCCACCAGTGATTTAACCGGAAGCACAGATACGCAGTATTTT
CDR3 protein: CATSDLTGSTDTQYF

V gene: TRBV30
J gene: TRBJ2-7
D gene: .
clone size: many
CDR3 DNA: TGTGCCTGGAGTGTACCGGCCTTCGGAGGTTACGAGCAGTACTTC
CDR3 protein: CAWSVPAFGGYEQYF

V gene: TRBV20-1
J gene: TRBJ1-2
D gene: .
clone size: many
CDR3 DNA: TGCAGTGCTAGGCTAACGCTAAACTTCTACACCTTC
CDR3 protein: CSARLTLNFYTF

V gene: TRBV5-1
J gene: TRBJ2-7
D gene: .
clone size: many
CDR3 DNA: TGCGCCAGCAGCCAAACCGGGGAAAGCTCCTACGAGCAGTACTTC
CDR3 protein: CASSQTGESSYEQYF

V gene: TRBV7-2
J gene: TRBJ2-7
D gene: .
clone size: many
CDR3 DNA: TGTGCCAGCAGCCCCTCGTCCAGGGCCTACGAGCAGTACTTC
CDR3 protein: CASSPSSRAYEQYF

V gene: TRBV10-1
J gene: TRBJ2-3
D gene: .
clone size: many
CDR3 DNA: TGCGCCAGCACGTACGGGAGCGTAGATACGCAGTATTTT
CDR3 protein: CASTYGSVDTQYF

V gene: TRBV10-3
J gene: TRBJ2-3
D gene: .
clone size: few
CDR3 DNA: TGTGCCATCGAAGACAGAGATACGCAGTATTTT
CDR3 protein: CAIEDRDTQYF

V gene: TRBV5-1
J gene: TRBJ1-2
D gene: .
clone size: many
CDR3 DNA: TGCGCCAGCAGCTTGTCGGGCAGTTCGACTGGCTACACCTTC
CDR3 protein: CASSLSGSSTGYTF

V gene: TRBV18
J gene: TRBJ2-7
D gene: TRBD1
clone size: few
CDR3 DNA: TGTGCCAGCTCACTAACTGGAGGACAGGGAGGCGAGCAGTACTTC
CDR3 protein: CASSLTGGQGGEQYF

V gene: TRBV7-2
J gene: TRBJ1-1
D gene: .
clone size: few
CDR3 DNA: TGTGCCAGCAGCTCAAGAAGAGACAGACGTGAAGCTTTCTTT
CDR3 protein: CASSSRRDRREAFF

V gene: TRBV28
J gene: TRBJ2-5
D gene: TRBD1
clone size: .
CDR3 DNA: TGTGCCAGCAGTGACGGGACAGGGGTCCAAGAGACCCAGTACTTC
CDR3 protein: CASSDGTGVQETQYF

V gene: TRBV12-3/TRBV12-4
J gene: TRBJ2-3
D gene: TRBD1
clone size: .
CDR3 DNA: TGTGCCAGCAGGCGGACAGGGCTGGTAGATACGCAGTATTTT
CDR3 protein: CASRRTGLVDTQYF

V gene: TRBV11-3
J gene: TRBJ2-1
D gene: TRBD2
clone size: many
CDR3 DNA: TGTGCCAGCAGCTTCAGGACTAGCGGGCGACCCAATGAGCAGTTCTTC
CDR3 protein: CASSFRTSGRPNEQFF

V gene: TRBV6-1
J gene: TRBJ2-3
D gene: TRBD2
clone size: .
CDR3 DNA: TGTGCCAGCCGGGCGGGACTAGGGACAGATACGCAGTATTTT
CDR3 protein: CASRAGLGTDTQYF

V gene: TRBV4-1
J gene: TRBJ1-5
D gene: TRBD1
clone size: .
CDR3 DNA: TGCGCCAGCAGCCGAGAATGGACAGGGACCGGGCCCCAGCATTTT
CDR3 protein: CASSREWTGTGPQHF

V gene: TRBV12-3/TRBV12-4
J gene: TRBJ1-1
D gene: TRBD1
clone size: many
CDR3 DNA: TGTGCCAGCAGAGGACAGGGGGCCACTGAAGCTTTCTTT
CDR3 protein: CASRGQGATEAFF

V gene: TRBV6-2/TRBV6-3
J gene: TRBJ2-5
D gene: TRBD2
clone size: many
CDR3 DNA: TGTGCCAGCAGTTATCGCCCAGCGGGGGCCCCAGAGACCCAGTACTTC
CDR3 protein: CASSYRPAGAPETQYF

V gene: TRBV7-2
J gene: TRBJ2-3
D gene: TRBD2
clone size: few
CDR3 DNA: TGTGCCAGCAGCTCCCAGTCGCGGGGGAGAGATACGCAGTATTTT
CDR3 protein: CASSSQSRGRDTQYF

V gene: TRBV5-1
J gene: TRBJ1-1
D gene: TRBD1
clone size: .
CDR3 DNA: TGCGCCAGCAGCTTTACAGGGGGCCGGACTGAAGCTTTCTTT
CDR3 protein: CASSFTGGRTEAFF

V gene: TRBV28
J gene: TRBJ2-1
D gene: TRBD2
clone size: many
CDR3 DNA: TGTGCCAGCAGACTTAGGACTAGCGGGTCCAATGAGCAGTTCTTC
CDR3 protein: CASRLRTSGSNEQFF

V gene: TRBV4-2
J gene: TRBJ1-3
D gene: TRBD1
clone size: few
CDR3 DNA: TGTGCCAGCAGCCAAAATACAGGGGGCGCTGGAAACACCATATATTTT
CDR3 protein: CASSQNTGGAGNTIYF

V gene: TRBV28
J gene: TRBJ1-2
D gene: TRBD1
clone size: few
CDR3 DNA: TGTGCCAGCAGGGGACAGGGGGTCCCTAACTATGGCTACACCTTC
CDR3 protein: CASRGQGVPNYGYTF

V gene: TRBV12-3/TRBV12-4
J gene: TRBJ1-3
D gene: TRBD1
clone size: many
CDR3 DNA: TGTGCCAGCAGTTTAGGGGACAGAGGAAACACCATATATTTT
CDR3 protein: CASSLGDRGNTIYF

V gene: TRBV18
J gene: TRBJ2-3
D gene: .
clone size: many
CDR3 DNA: TGTGCCAGCTTACAAACTGGGGGCCGAGGTACGCAGTATTTT
CDR3 protein: CASLQTGGRGTQYF

V gene: TRBV10-3
J gene: TRBJ2-2
D gene: .
clone size: many
CDR3 DNA: TGTGCCATCATGGGTACAGGCACCGGGGAGCTGTTTTTT
CDR3 protein: CAIMGTGTGELFF

V gene: TRBV30
J gene: TRBJ1-2
D gene: .
clone size: many
CDR3 DNA: TGTGCCTGGAGTAGAGACCCTCCCTATGGCTACACCTTC
CDR3 protein: CAWSRDPPYGYTF